The 25 T cell receptor beta chains below all came from one sample that was sequenced in a study of molecular identifiers for immune sequencing clone quantification. TCRdb called the PCR reads again in MiXCR, with one record for every CDR3 protein. The sample shows 88,000 or so distinct CDR3 sequences, roughly 23% of them seen only once. Sequences were obtained from naive CD8+ T cells from blood, with Jurkat cell RNA spiked in. The subset denotes: FACS-sorted CD8+CD4-CCR7+CD45RA+ naive T cells. The receptor set was obtained from a human donor in good health. Some libraries in this study had Jurkat cell RNA spiked in.

This clonotype was found a few times. The CDR3 spells CASSDERQGLDGYTF. In DNA form, the CDR3 reads TGTGCCAGCAGTGATGAAAGACAGGGCCTCGATGGCTACACCTTC. The chain uses TRBV25-1 and TRBJ1-2; 7 bases fit TRBD1. This CDR3 has 15 residues. Germline V CDR1 and CDR2: MGHDK, SYGVNS. J lost 6 bases, V lost 3 bases, and 10 bases had no gene match.

Worth noting for this clonotype: Given a much more abundant clone one base away, this may be a read error. The rearrangement joins TRBV5-1 to TRBJ2-6; D may be TRBD1 or TRBD2 (5 bases each). The length of the CDR3 is 15 residues. The germline V gene has CDR1 SGHRS and CDR2 YFSETQ. The CDR3 DNA follows: TGCGCCAGCTGGTGGGGGTTCTCTGGGGCCAACGTCCTGGCTTTC. Its protein product is CASWWGFSGANVLAF. Combining the CDR3 with reference TRBV5-1 and TRBJ2-6 gives the whole variable domain KAGVTQTPRYLIKTRGQQVTLSCSPISGHRSVSWYQQTPGQGLQFLFEYFSETQRNKGNFPGRFSGRQFSNSRSEMNVSTLELGDSALYLCASWWGFSGANVLAFGAGSRLTVL.

This clonotype was seen many times. The chain links TRBV20-1 to TRBJ2-7; D tentatively reads TRBD1 or TRBD2 (5 bases each). Looked up from germline, CDR1 is DFQATT and CDR2 is SNEGSKA (reference sequence). Between the trimmed V and J ends, which lost 0 bases and 0 bases, there was a span of 15 bases. The CDR3 runs 16 residues. Here the CDR3 reads CSARDLLQGRSYEQYF. CDR3 coding DNA: TGCAGTGCTAGAGATTTATTGCAGGGACGCTCCTACGAGCAGTACTTC.

This chain links TRBV5-1 with TRBJ2-2; 10 bases are shared with TRBD2. J gave up 0 bases and V 4 bases, and 12 bases lay outside the gene matches. The CDR3 is made up of 19 amino acids. CDR1 and CDR2 (germline): SGHRS, YFSETQ. The DNA of the CDR3 is TGCGCCAGCAGCCTTTGGGTAGTAGCGGGAGGTTCGAACACCGGGGAGCTGTTTTTT. This encodes CASSLWVVAGGSNTGELFF.

Remarks on this clonotype: A much bigger clone sits one base away, suggesting this may be a read error. The chain carries TRBV14 and TRBJ2-1; the match to TRBD1 covers 8 bases. CDR1 is SGHDN and CDR2 is FVKESK in the germline V gene. The CDR3 contains 15 residues. DNA of the CDR3: TGTGCCGGCAGCCACATCAGGACAGGGTATAATGAGCAGTTCTTC. It is translated as CAGSHIRTGYNEQFF.

The sample holds many counts of this clonotype. The chain employs TRBV30 and TRBJ1-1; D unresolved. The CDR3 has 13 residues. In germline, CDR1 is GTSNPN, CDR2 SVGIG (reference sequence). V was pared by 0 bases and J by 6 bases, with 11 bases between. The DNA of the CDR3 is TGTGCCTGGAGTGTATTGGGTAGTGCTGAAGCTTTCTTT. It encodes CAWSVLGSAEAFF. The whole variable domain, filled in from reference TRBV30 and TRBJ1-1, reads SQTIHQWPATLVQPVGSPLSLECTVEGTSNPNLYWYRQAAGRGLQLLFYSVGIGQISSEVPQNLSASRPQDRQFILSSKKLLLSDSGFYLCAWSVLGSAEAFFGQGTRLTVV.

In this sample, this clonotype turned up many times. The chain combines TRBV6-2 or TRBV6-3 with TRBJ2-1; D not certain. Germline loops: CDR1 MNHEY, CDR2 SVGEGT. With 3 bases removed from V and 12 bases from J, the gap between germline ends came to 15 bases. CDR3 length: 13 residues. The CDR3 bases are TGTGCCAGCAGTTATGGTCCAGGACCGTCGCAGTTCTTC. Its translation: CASSYGPGPSQFF.

Turning to this clonotype: A much larger clone lies a single base off, so this may be a read error. This sequence joins TRBV27 and TRBJ2-7; a possible D gene is TRBD1 (6 bases). Germline-derived CDR1 and CDR2 are MNHEY and SMNVEV (reference sequence). This CDR3 has 13 amino acids. This CDR3 is CASSPDRFYGQYF. The CDR3 nucleotides read TGTGCCAGCAGCCCGGACAGATTTTACGGGCAGTACTTC.

In its sample, this clonotype was seen many times. This chain connects TRBV27 to TRBJ2-7; 10 bases agree with TRBD1. This CDR3 region has 15 residues. V shed 5 bases and J 4 bases; nucleotides not matched to a gene: 8. Germline V lookup: CDR1 MNHEY, CDR2 SMNVEV (reference sequence). The CDR3 here is CASSLAGTGVYEQYF. In DNA, the CDR3 is TGTGCCAGCAGTCTTGCCGGGACAGGGGTTTACGAGCAGTACTTC.

The chain employs TRBV21-1 and TRBJ2-6. TRBV21-1 is a pseudogene. The CDR3 runs to 19 residues. CDR3 nucleotide sequence: TGTGCCAGCAGCAAAGATCGAGTCGGCAGGTGCTCTGGGGCCAACGTCCCGACTTTC. This gives the protein CASSKDRVGRCSGANVPTF.

This clonotype was seen many times. V is TRBV7-2 and J is TRBJ2-7; 11 bases are shared with TRBD2. The CDR3 contains 14 residues. Trimming at V came to 5 bases and at J to 6 bases, leaving 6 bases not matched to a gene. The germline V gene has CDR1 SGHTA and CDR2 FQGNSA. The CDR3 region is CASSPGTSGLEQYF. In nucleotides, the CDR3 is TGTGCCAGCAGCCCAGGGACTAGCGGCCTCGAGCAGTACTTC.

For this clonotype: With a much larger clone just one base away, this may be a read error. V is TRBV20-1 and J is TRBJ2-3; TRBD2 matches at 7 bases. The CDR3 has 17 residues. The germline V gene has CDR1 DFQATT and CDR2 SNEGSKA (reference sequence). The CDR3 sequence: CSALNPSGPPRTDTRYF. The CDR3 DNA reads as TGCAGTGCCCTCAATCCTAGCGGCCCCCCGCGCACAGATACGCGGTATTTT.

The chain carries TRBV2 and TRBJ2-1; 8 bases fit TRBD2. Germline V lookup: CDR1 SNHLY, CDR2 FYNNEI. V shed 6 bases, J shed 3 bases, and the junction held 4 bases outside the gene matches. The CDR3 spans 14 residues. CDR3: CASSGRAVYNEQFF. The CDR3 region has the DNA TGTGCCAGCAGCGGGAGGGCCGTCTACAATGAGCAGTTCTTC.

Only a few counts were recorded for this clonotype. The chain joins TRBV6-6 to TRBJ2-3; TRBD2 agrees at 7 bases. Losses at the gene ends were 5 bases for V and 0 bases for J; bases not matched to a gene: 2. Per germline, CDR1 MNHNY and CDR2 SVGAGI (reference sequence). The CDR3 runs to 14 residues. This CDR3 is CASSNSGSTDTQYF. The DNA of the CDR3 is TGTGCCAGCAGTAATAGCGGGAGCACAGATACGCAGTATTTT.

This clonotype was seen at least ten times. V usage is TRBV27 and J usage is TRBJ2-7; 9 nucleotides align to TRBD2. Germline CDR1 reads MNHEY; CDR2 reads SMNVEV (reference sequence). CDR3 size: 14 residues. V was pared by 0 bases and J by 11 bases, with 8 bases of the junction left unmatched. DNA of the CDR3: TGTGCCAGCAGTTTATCTAGCGGGAGAAACGAAGAGTACTTC. Its translation: CASSLSSGRNEEYF.

Many counts were recorded for this clonotype. The chain is built from TRBV20-1 and TRBJ2-7; D tentatively reads TRBD1 or TRBD2 (5 bases each). The germline V gene encodes CDR1 DFQATT and CDR2 SNEGSKA (reference sequence). This CDR3 has 13 amino acids. The V end lost 5 bases, the J end lost 0 bases, and 11 bases lay between the germline ends. The CDR3 DNA reads TGCAGTGCTGAGCCAGGGAGCTCCTACGAGCAGTACTTC. This translates into CSAEPGSSYEQYF.

This clonotype was detected many times. The V gene is TRBV28, the J gene TRBJ2-3, with 10 bases that match TRBD1. Germline V gene sequence: CDR1 MDHEN, CDR2 SYDVKM. After removal of 6 bases from V and 4 bases from J, the junction contained 10 bases not matched to a gene. The CDR3 has 16 amino acids. In nucleotides, the CDR3 is TGTGCCAGCAGGTCCTCCCGGGACAGGGGACCAGATACGCAGTATTTT. Translating gives CASRSSRDRGPDTQYF.

A few counts support this clonotype. The CDR3 bases are TGTGCCAGCAGCTTGAATAGGAACACCGGGGAGCTGTTTTTT. This sequence encodes CASSLNRNTGELFF. This chain joins TRBV5-6 and TRBJ2-2; no firm D call. The CDR3 is 14 residues long. V was cut by 1 base and J by 1 base, with 5 bases left in between. Germline V lookup: CDR1 SGHDT, CDR2 YYEEEE.

This clonotype was counted at least ten times. This rearrangement joins TRBV4-1 to TRBJ1-1; tentative D call: TRBD1 (6 bases). Per germline, CDR1 MGHRA and CDR2 YSYEKL. The CDR3 covers 14 residues. V gave up 4 bases and J gave up 1 base, with 10 bases separating them. The CDR3 loop reads CASSPPTGNTEAFF. In DNA, the CDR3 is TGCGCCAGCAGCCCCCCGACAGGGAACACTGAAGCTTTCTTT.

This clonotype was counted between two and nine times. V usage is TRBV27 and J usage is TRBJ2-7; the match to TRBD1 covers 8 bases. Germline V gives CDR1 MNHEY, CDR2 SMNVEV (reference sequence). This CDR3 comprises 14 residues. V lost 6 bases and J lost 3; bases outside the gene matches: 7. CDR3 residues: CASRSGTGGYEQYF. The CDR3 coding sequence is TGTGCCAGCAGATCCGGGACAGGAGGCTACGAGCAGTACTTC.

This clonotype was counted at least ten times. The rearrangement joins TRBV4-3 to TRBJ1-2; D uncertain. Germline CDR1 is LGHNA and CDR2 is YSLEER. Between the trimmed V and J ends, which lost 0 bases and 1 base, there was a span of 6 bases. The CDR3 has 14 residues. This chain's CDR3 is CASSQDPLNYGYTF. CDR3 nucleotide sequence: TGCGCCAGCAGCCAAGATCCACTTAACTATGGCTACACCTTC.

This clonotype has ten or more counts. V usage is TRBV24-1 and J usage is TRBJ2-1, with 11 bases identical to TRBD2. Germline V gene sequence: CDR1 KGHDR, CDR2 SFDVKD. CDR3 length equals 17 residues. The junction had 3 bases not matched to a gene; V was cut back by 3 bases and J by 0 bases. CDR3 sequence reads: CATSDRTSGPSYNEQFF. The DNA of the CDR3 is TGTGCCACCAGTGATCGGACTAGCGGGCCCTCCTACAATGAGCAGTTCTTC.

This rearrangement joins TRBV6-5 to TRBJ2-5; 8 nucleotides agree with TRBD2. The V gene end was trimmed by 6 bases and the J gene end by 2 bases; junction bases not matched to a gene: 11. The germline V gene encodes CDR1 MNHEY and CDR2 SVGAGI. The CDR3 is 16 amino acids. The CDR3 nucleotides read TGTGCCAGCAGCTCCCAGGGAGCGGGGGATCAAGAGACCCAGTACTTC. It specifies CASSSQGAGDQETQYF.

The V call is TRBV30, the J call TRBJ2-1; tentative D call: TRBD2 (6 bases). The V gene lost 5 bases and the J gene lost 2 bases, with 13 bases spanning the gap. In germline, CDR1 is GTSNPN, CDR2 SVGIG (reference sequence). CDR3 length: 14 amino acids. CDR3 loop: CAWGGLLTYNEQFF. DNA for the CDR3: TGTGCCTGGGGTGGACTACTTACCTACAATGAGCAGTTCTTC.

Comments on this clonotype: At one end, the junction sequence differs from germline, possibly due to a read error. The chain is built from TRBV7-8 and TRBJ2-3; the D gene is possibly TRBD2 (6 bases). This CDR3 has 14 residues. Germline V gives CDR1 SGHVS, CDR2 FQNEAQ. The CDR3 coding sequence is TGTGCCAGCAGCCCAGCGGGCTACACAGGTACGCAGTATTTT. Protein product: CASSPAGYTGTQYF. The variable domain in full, completed from reference TRBV7-8 and TRBJ2-3, reads GAGVSQSPRYKVAKRGQDVALRCDPISGHVSLFWYQQALGQGPEFLTYFQNEAQLDKSGLPSDRFFAERPEGSVSTLKIQRTQQEDSAVYLCASSPAGYTGTQYFGPGTRLTVL.